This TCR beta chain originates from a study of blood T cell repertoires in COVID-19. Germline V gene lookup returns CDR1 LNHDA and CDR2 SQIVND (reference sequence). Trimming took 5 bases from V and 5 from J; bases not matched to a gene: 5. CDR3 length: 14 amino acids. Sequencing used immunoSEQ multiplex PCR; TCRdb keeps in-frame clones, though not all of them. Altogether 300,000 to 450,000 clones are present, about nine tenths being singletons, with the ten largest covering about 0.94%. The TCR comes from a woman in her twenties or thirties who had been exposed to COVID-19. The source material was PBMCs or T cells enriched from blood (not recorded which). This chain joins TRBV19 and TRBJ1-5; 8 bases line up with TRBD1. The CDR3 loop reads CASSATGGHQPQHF. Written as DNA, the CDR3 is TGTGCCAGTAGTGCCACAGGGGGGCATCAGCCCCAGCATTTT.